This T cell receptor (beta chain) stems from a study of graft-versus-host responses after intestinal transplantation. Background on the study: Every transplant recipient was induced with anti-thymocyte globulin, then maintained on tacrolimus and steroids for two to three years.

Study outcomes and limitations: Researchers found GvH clones in recipient marrow, and some showed up first in ileum or blood. In patients with graft-donor T cell macrochimerism, allograft graft-versus-host to host-versus-graft clonal ratios were high.

Graft tissue was processed to release intraepithelial and lamina propria lymphocytes. V lost 5 bases, J lost 5 bases, and 5 bases stayed unmatched. Germline lookup yields CDR1 SGHTA and CDR2 FQGTGA. The CDR3 contains 15 residues. On this clone itself: The antigen remains unidentified.

Using immunoSEQ multiplex PCR, the repertoire was profiled, and TCRdb retains in-frame clones only, with some absent. The table has about 9,600 clones, around four fifths seen once; the top ten hold 20%. The sequence derives from a human patient who received an intestinal transplant, so some T cells may come from the graft donor. The chain joins TRBV7-3 to TRBJ2-2, with 10 nucleotides matching TRBD1. The sample consisted of ileum tissue, taken nearly 480 days after intestinal transplantation. The CDR3 coding sequence is TGTGCCAGCAGCAGACCGGGACAGGGGACCGGGGAGCTGTTTTTT. It codes for CASSRPGQGTGELFF.